The 8 T cell receptor beta chains below come from one sample, sequenced in a study of cytomegalovirus exposure and HLA in healthy donors. PCR was performed using 60 Vbeta and 13 Jbeta primers. The repertoire was sequenced with immunoSEQ multiplex PCR; TCRdb's copy has only in-frame clones and lacks some. The table records around 120,000 clones, approximately 72% of them present only once. The sample was PBMCs. All receptors derive from a woman aged 40 to 50 in good health and CMV-seropositive.

This clone has just a few counts. This chain uses TRBV6-1 with TRBJ2-7; possibly TRBD1 for D (5 bases). Germline V gene lookup returns CDR1 MNHNS and CDR2 SASEGT. The V and J ends lost 1 base and 3 bases respectively, with 13 bases between them. This CDR3 has 15 amino acids. The CDR3 region is CASSEEGRAIYEQYF. CDR3 nucleotide sequence: TGTGCCAGCAGTGAAGAAGGCAGGGCAATCTACGAGCAGTACTTC.

The chain uses TRBV15 and TRBJ2-5; D might be TRBD1 (7 bases). The CDR3 loop spans 13 amino acids. CDR1 LNHNV and CDR2 YYDKDF come from the germline V gene (reference sequence). Between the trimmed V and J ends, which lost 7 bases and 4 bases, there was a span of 13 bases. CDR3 coding DNA: TGTGCCACCAAAATCCAGGGGGGAGAGACCCAGTACTTC. Its translation is CATKIQGGETQYF.

V usage is TRBV27 and J usage is TRBJ1-6; maybe TRBD1 (6 bases). V was shortened by 8 bases and J by 0 bases, with 20 bases between the two germline ends. The CDR3 loop spans 18 amino acids. Germline lookup yields CDR1 MNHEY and CDR2 SMNVEV (reference sequence). CDR3 sequence: CASAPGATGFSYNSPLHF. The CDR3 bases are TGTGCCAGCGCTCCGGGCGCTACAGGGTTCTCCTATAATTCACCCCTCCACTTT.

The J gene is TRBJ2-7, the V gene TRBV5-6, with 10 bases that match TRBD1. CDR3 size: 16 residues. CDR1 and CDR2 (germline): SGHDT, YYEEEE. With 1 base clipped from V and 0 bases from J, the junction kept 4 bases outside the gene matches. The CDR3 DNA reads as TGTGCCAGCAGCTTGACGGGACAGGGGCACTCCTACGAGCAGTACTTC. Translated: CASSLTGQGHSYEQYF.

V is TRBV4-1 and J is TRBJ2-5; D not certain. Germline V gene sequence: CDR1 MGHRA, CDR2 YSYEKL. With 4 bases removed from V and 2 bases from J, the gap between germline ends came to 8 bases. This CDR3 region has 13 residues. CDR3 DNA sequence: TGCGCCAGCAGCCCCCCCCGGCAAGAGACCCAGTACTTC. It translates to CASSPPRQETQYF.

The sample holds a few counts of this clone. The chain links TRBV2 to TRBJ1-3, with D possibly TRBD1 on 6 matching bases. The CDR3 contains 15 residues. The V gene's germline CDR1 is SNHLY and CDR2 FYNNEI. Deletions cut 4 bases from V and 1 base from J, with 11 bases between. In DNA form, the CDR3 reads TGTGCCAGCAGTGCCGAGGGGGGGTCTGGAAACACCATATATTTT. Encoded protein: CASSAEGGSGNTIYF.

Regarding this clone: One end of the junction is discordant with germline, which a read error may explain. The chain employs TRBV6-5 and TRBJ2-5, with a weak D call TRBD1 (6 bases). The CDR3 extends over 16 amino acids. Germline V gives CDR1 MNHEY, CDR2 SVGAGI. The CDR3 region has the DNA TGTGCCAGCAGCTACTCTTTCACAGGGCAGCAAGAGACCCAGTACTTC. This gives the protein CASSYSFTGQQETQYF.

As to this clone: One end of the junction is discordant with germline, which a read error may explain. The chain carries TRBV18 and TRBJ2-3; no firm D call. CDR1 is KGHSH and CDR2 is LQKENI in the germline V gene. The CDR3 sequence is 12 residues long. CDR3 amino acids: CASSPIQRAMDF. In DNA, the CDR3 is TGTGCCAGCTCACCAATTCAGCGAGCCATGGATTTT. Full variable domain (outside the CDR3, taken from reference TRBV18 and TRBJ2-3): NAGVMQNPRHLVRRRGQEARLRCSPMKGHSHVYWYRQLPEEGLKFMVYLQKENIIDESGMPKERFSAEFPKEGPSILRIQQVVRGDSAAYFCASSPIQRAMDFGPGTRLTVL.